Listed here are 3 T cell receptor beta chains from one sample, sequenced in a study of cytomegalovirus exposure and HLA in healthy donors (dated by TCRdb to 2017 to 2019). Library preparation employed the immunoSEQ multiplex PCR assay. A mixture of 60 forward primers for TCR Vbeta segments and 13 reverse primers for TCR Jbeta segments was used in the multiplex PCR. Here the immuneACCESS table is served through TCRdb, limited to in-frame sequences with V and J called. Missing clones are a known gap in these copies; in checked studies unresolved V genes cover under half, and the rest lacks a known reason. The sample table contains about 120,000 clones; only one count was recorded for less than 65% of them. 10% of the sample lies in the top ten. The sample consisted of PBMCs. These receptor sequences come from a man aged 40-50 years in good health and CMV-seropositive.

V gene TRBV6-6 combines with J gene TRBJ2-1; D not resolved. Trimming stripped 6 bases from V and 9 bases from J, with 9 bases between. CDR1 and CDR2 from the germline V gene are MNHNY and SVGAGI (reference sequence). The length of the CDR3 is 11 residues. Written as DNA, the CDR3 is TGTGCCAGCAGCCCGGGTATTGAGCAGTTCTTC. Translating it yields CASSPGIEQFF.

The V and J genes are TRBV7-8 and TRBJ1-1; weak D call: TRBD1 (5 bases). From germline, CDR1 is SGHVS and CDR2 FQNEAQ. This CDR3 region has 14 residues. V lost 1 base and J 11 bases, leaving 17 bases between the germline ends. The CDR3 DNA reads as TGTGCCAGCAGCTTAGTCGTTGGGGAGGGGACGGCTTTCTTT. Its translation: CASSLVVGEGTAFF.

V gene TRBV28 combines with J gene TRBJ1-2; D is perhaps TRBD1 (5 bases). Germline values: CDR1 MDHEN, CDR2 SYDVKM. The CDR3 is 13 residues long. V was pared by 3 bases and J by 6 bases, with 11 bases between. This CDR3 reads CASSLGTPDGYTF. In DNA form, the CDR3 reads TGTGCCAGCAGTTTGGGGACTCCCGATGGCTACACCTTC.